One T cell receptor (beta chain) is described in this entry. The antigen remains undetermined. The data were taken from a study of response to subunit inactivated influenza vaccine. TCRdb re-called the RT-PCR reads with MiXCR, one entry per CDR3 protein. This table holds about 780,000 distinct CDR3 sequences, around 20% found once. The CDR3 spans 17 residues. Germline CDR1 reads SGDLS; CDR2 reads YYNGEE. V shed 2 bases, J shed 5 bases, and the junction held 12 bases outside the gene matches. Study observations and caveats: Each seasonal influenza vaccination, the authors suggested, recruits few new T cells.

The specimen was PBMCs from blood, collected 5 days after vaccination. This sequence was found in a man aged 45-65 years who received an inactivated influenza vaccine. This chain uses TRBV9 with TRBJ2-2; 7 bases agree with TRBD1. CDR3 protein: CASSVFGQARGTGELFF. CDR3 DNA sequence: TGTGCCAGCAGCGTTTTCGGACAGGCCCGAGGAACCGGGGAGCTGTTTTTT. The full variable domain, rest sourced from reference TRBV9 and TRBJ2-2, is DSGVTQTPKHLITATGQRVTLRCSPRSGDLSVYWYQQSLDQGLQFLIQYYNGEERAKGNILERFSAQQFPDLHSELNLSSLELGDSALYFCASSVFGQARGTGELFFGEGSRLTVL.